The 14 T cell receptor beta chains below all came from one sample that was sequenced in a study of cytomegalovirus exposure and HLA in healthy donors. Researchers ran the PCR with 60 Vbeta and 13 Jbeta primers. Sequenced by immunoSEQ multiplex PCR; TCRdb stores in-frame clones only, minus some. Of tens of thousands of clones listed, roughly 79% are singletons. The sample taken for sequencing was PBMCs. The receptors were sampled from a middle-aged woman in good health and CMV-seronegative.

The chain couples TRBV29-1 to TRBJ1-2, with D tentatively TRBD1 (5 bases). CDR3 length: 14 amino acids. CDR1 SQVTM and CDR2 ANQGSEA come from the germline V gene. Between the trimmed V and J ends, which lost 5 bases and 4 bases, there was a span of 17 bases. The DNA of the CDR3 is TGCAGCGTTAGGCAGGGTAATATCGGCTATGGCTACACCTTC. It yields the protein CSVRQGNIGYGYTF.

The table lists this clone with a count of one. V gene TRBV4-2 combines with J gene TRBJ2-3, with 9 bases fitting TRBD2. CDR3 length: 15 residues. Trimming at V came to 0 bases and at J to 8 bases, leaving 6 bases not matched to a gene. In germline, CDR1 is LGHNA, CDR2 YNFKEQ. DNA for the CDR3: TGTGCCAGCAGCCAAGATAGCGGGGGACCCATTACGCAGTATTTT. Amino acid sequence: CASSQDSGGPITQYF.

V is TRBV6-5 and J is TRBJ1-1; 11 bases agree with TRBD1. Germline CDR1 reads MNHEY; CDR2 reads SVGAGI. This CDR3 comprises 15 residues. J gave up 4 bases and V 4 bases, and 5 bases lay outside the gene matches. CDR3 in amino acids: CASSSLGTGGTEAFF. CDR3 bases: TGTGCCAGCAGTTCCTTAGGGACAGGGGGCACTGAAGCTTTCTTT.

The J gene is TRBJ2-3, the V gene TRBV7-2; 10 bases align to TRBD2. V lost 5 bases, J lost 8 bases, and 10 bases stayed unmatched. The CDR3 covers 15 residues. In germline, CDR1 is SGHTA, CDR2 FQGNSA. The CDR3 DNA reads TGTGCCAGCAGCCAAAGCGGGGGGGCCTTTGGTACGCAGTATTTT. Translating gives CASSQSGGAFGTQYF.

V and J are TRBV6-6 and TRBJ1-2; D uncertain. The CDR3 is 15 residues long. From germline, CDR1 is MNHNY and CDR2 SVGAGI (reference sequence). Trimming took off 6 bases at V and 4 bases at J, with 18 bases between the two ends. The CDR3 region has the DNA TGTGCCAGCAGCCCCCCGGGTAGTAGTGTCTATGGCTACACCTTC. Amino acid sequence: CASSPPGSSVYGYTF.

The table lists this clone with a count of one. The chain recombines TRBV5-4 with TRBJ2-5, with TRBD1 matching over 7 bases. Germline V gives CDR1 SGHNT, CDR2 YYREEE (reference sequence). The CDR3 consists of 15 residues. Losses at the gene ends were 4 bases for V and 5 bases for J; bases not matched to a gene: 11. The CDR3 spells CASSPSAGGPETQYF. For the CDR3, the DNA is TGTGCCAGCAGCCCGAGTGCAGGGGGACCGGAGACCCAGTACTTC.

This clone appeared once. The chain uses TRBV2 and TRBJ2-3; D might be TRBD1 (5 bases). V shed 6 bases and J shed 6 bases, with 16 bases lying between them. In germline, CDR1 is SNHLY, CDR2 FYNNEI. This CDR3 region has 14 residues. CDR3 residues: CASRGRVIVDTQYF. The CDR3 DNA reads TGTGCCAGCAGGGGCAGGGTGATTGTTGATACGCAGTATTTT.

The V call is TRBV7-8, the J call TRBJ1-5; D is possibly TRBD1 (6 bases). Trimming took 1 base from V and 3 from J, leaving 10 bases between them. The CDR3 consists of 15 residues. The germline CDR1 and CDR2 sequences are SGHVS and FQNEAQ. CDR3 sequence reads: CASSLVRDTNQPQHF. The CDR3, as DNA: TGTGCCAGCAGCTTAGTTAGGGACACCAATCAGCCCCAGCATTTT.

The rearrangement links TRBV10-3 to TRBJ1-2; 10 bases align to TRBD1. Germline V lookup: CDR1 ENHRY, CDR2 SYGVKD. V lost 0 bases to trimming and J lost 3 bases; unmatched junction nucleotides: 7. The CDR3 runs to 17 residues. The DNA for the CDR3 is TGTGCCATCAGTGAGTCGATGGGGACAGGGGAGGACTATGGCTACACCTTC. This gives the protein CAISESMGTGEDYGYTF.

The chain is built from TRBV5-1 and TRBJ2-7, with 8 positions matching TRBD1. The CDR3 spans 14 residues. Germline CDR1 reads SGHRS; CDR2 reads YFSETQ. V gave up 7 bases and J gave up 3 bases; unmatched junction bases: 9. Here the CDR3 reads CASDLQGDGYEQYF. The CDR3 DNA sequence: TGCGCCAGCGACTTACAGGGGGACGGCTACGAGCAGTACTTC.

The J gene is TRBJ2-7, the V gene TRBV1; TRBD1 is taken as the D call from the table, unchecked against the DNA. TRBV1 is deemed a pseudogene. CDR3 length: 13 residues. CDR3 protein: CTSRTDKIYEQYV. CDR3 nucleotide sequence: TGCACCAGCAGAACCGACAAAATCTACGAGCAGTACGTC.

J is TRBJ1-6 and V is TRBV2, with D perhaps matching TRBD1 (6 bases). This CDR3 is 15 amino acids long. Germline V CDR1 and CDR2: SNHLY, FYNNEI. V was cut by 10 bases and J by 2 bases, with 15 bases left in between. CDR3 region: CATKTGQTYNSPLHF. CDR3 bases: TGTGCCACCAAGACAGGACAAACCTATAATTCACCCCTCCACTTT.

The chain uses TRBV19 and TRBJ2-7; TRBD2 might be the D (6 bases). The germline CDR1 and CDR2 sequences are LNHDA and SQIVND (reference sequence). This CDR3 has 12 residues. V was clipped by 10 bases and J by 6 bases, with 16 bases between them. The CDR3 sequence is CATLSLASEQYF. The CDR3 DNA sequence: TGTGCCACCCTGTCGCTAGCGTCCGAGCAGTACTTC.

The chain employs TRBV2 and TRBJ1-2; 8 nucleotides align to TRBD1. Germline V gene sequence: CDR1 SNHLY, CDR2 FYNNEI. This CDR3 comprises 14 residues. Unmatched junction bases numbered 9, after V lost 4 bases and J lost 8 bases. The CDR3 nucleotides read TGTGCCAGCAGTGCTGGACAGGGAGGAAGAGGCTACACCTTC. It yields the protein CASSAGQGGRGYTF.